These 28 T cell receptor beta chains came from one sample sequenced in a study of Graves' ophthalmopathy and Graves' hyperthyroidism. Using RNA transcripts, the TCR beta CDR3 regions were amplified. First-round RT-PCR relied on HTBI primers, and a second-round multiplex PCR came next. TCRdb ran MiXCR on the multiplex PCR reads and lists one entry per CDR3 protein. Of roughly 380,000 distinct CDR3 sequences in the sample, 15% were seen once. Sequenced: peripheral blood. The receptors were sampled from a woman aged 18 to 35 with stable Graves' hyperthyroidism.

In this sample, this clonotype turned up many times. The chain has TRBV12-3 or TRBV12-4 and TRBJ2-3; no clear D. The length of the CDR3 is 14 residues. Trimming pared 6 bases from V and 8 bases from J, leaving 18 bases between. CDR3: CASSPLPTKGTQYF. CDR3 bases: TGTGCCAGCAGCCCACTCCCCACTAAGGGTACGCAGTATTTT.

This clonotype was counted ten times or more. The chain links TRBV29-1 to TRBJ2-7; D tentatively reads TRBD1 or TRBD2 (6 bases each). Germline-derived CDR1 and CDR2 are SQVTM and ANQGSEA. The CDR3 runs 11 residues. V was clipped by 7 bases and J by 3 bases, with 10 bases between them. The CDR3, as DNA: TGCAGCGCCGAGGGGGGCTACGAGCAGTACTTC. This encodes CSAEGGYEQYF.

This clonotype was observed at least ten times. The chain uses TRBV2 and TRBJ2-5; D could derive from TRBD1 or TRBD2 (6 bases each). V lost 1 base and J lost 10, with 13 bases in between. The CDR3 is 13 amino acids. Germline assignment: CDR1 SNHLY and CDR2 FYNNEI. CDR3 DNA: TGTGCCAGCAGTGAAGAGACTAGGGGGGTCCAGTACTTC. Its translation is CASSEETRGVQYF. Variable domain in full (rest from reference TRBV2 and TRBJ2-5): EPEVTQTPSHQVTQMGQEVILRCVPISNHLYFYWYRQILGQKVEFLVSFYNNEISEKSEIFDDQFSVERPDGSNFTLKIRSTKLEDSAMYFCASSEETRGVQYFGPGTRLLVL.

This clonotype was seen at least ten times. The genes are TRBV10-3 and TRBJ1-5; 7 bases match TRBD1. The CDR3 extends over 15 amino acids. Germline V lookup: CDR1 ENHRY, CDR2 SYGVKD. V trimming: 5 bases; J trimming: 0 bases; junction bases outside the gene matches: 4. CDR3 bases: TGTGCCATCAGTCCTACAGGGGATAGCAATCAGCCCCAGCATTTT. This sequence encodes CAISPTGDSNQPQHF.

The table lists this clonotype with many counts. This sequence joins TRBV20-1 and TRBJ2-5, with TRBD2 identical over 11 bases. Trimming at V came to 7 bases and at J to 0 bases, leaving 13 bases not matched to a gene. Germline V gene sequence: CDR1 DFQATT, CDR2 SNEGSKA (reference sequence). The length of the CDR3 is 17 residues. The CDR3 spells CSVGVGTSGIYQETQYF. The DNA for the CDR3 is TGCAGTGTGGGGGTCGGGACTAGCGGTATTTACCAAGAGACCCAGTACTTC.

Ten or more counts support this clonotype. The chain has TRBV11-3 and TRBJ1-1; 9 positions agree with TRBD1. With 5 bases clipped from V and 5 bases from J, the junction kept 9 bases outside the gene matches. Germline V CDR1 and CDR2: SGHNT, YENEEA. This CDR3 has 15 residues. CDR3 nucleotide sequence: TGTGCCAGCAGCCTCCGACAGGGGGTGCTTACTGAAGCTTTCTTT. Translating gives CASSLRQGVLTEAFF.

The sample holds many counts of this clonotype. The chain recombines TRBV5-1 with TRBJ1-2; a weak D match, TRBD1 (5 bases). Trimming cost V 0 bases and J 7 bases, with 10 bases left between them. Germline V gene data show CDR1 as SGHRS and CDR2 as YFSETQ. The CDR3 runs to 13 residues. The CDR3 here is CASSLGGMAGYTF. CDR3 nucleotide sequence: TGCGCCAGCAGCTTGGGGGGGATGGCTGGCTACACCTTC.

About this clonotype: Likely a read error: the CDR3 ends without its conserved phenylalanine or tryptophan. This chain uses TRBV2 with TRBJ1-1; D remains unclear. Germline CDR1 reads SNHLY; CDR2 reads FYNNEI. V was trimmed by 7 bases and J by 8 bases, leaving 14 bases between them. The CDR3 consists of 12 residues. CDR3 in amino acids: CASNYFSTEAFV. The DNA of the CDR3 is TGTGCCAGCAATTATTTTTCCACGGAAGCTTTCGTT.

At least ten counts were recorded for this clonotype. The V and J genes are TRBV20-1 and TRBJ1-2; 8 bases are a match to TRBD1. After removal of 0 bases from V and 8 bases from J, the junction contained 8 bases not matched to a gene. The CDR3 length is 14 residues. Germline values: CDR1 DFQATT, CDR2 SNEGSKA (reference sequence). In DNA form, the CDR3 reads TGCAGTGCTAGAGATGGACAGGGAAAAGTGGGCTACACCTTC. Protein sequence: CSARDGQGKVGYTF.

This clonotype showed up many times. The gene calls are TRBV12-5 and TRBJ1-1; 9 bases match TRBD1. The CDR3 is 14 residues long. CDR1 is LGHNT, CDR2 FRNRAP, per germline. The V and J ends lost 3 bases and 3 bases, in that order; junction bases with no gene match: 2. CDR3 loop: CASGLQGADTEAFF. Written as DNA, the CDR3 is TGTGCTAGTGGTTTACAGGGGGCGGACACTGAAGCTTTCTTT. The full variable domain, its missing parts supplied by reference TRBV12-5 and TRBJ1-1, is DARVTQTPRHKVTEMGQEVTMRCQPILGHNTVFWYRQTMMQGLELLAYFRNRAPLDDSGMPKDRFSAEMPDATLATLKIQPSEPRDSAVYFCASGLQGADTEAFFGQGTRLTVV.

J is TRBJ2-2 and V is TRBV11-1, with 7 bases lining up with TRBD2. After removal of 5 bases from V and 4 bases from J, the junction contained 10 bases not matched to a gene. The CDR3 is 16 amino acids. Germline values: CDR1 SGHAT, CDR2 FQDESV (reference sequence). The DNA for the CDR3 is TGTGCCAGCAGCCCCTTGGGGGGGATAACCACCGGGGAGCTGTTTTTT. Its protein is CASSPLGGITTGELFF.

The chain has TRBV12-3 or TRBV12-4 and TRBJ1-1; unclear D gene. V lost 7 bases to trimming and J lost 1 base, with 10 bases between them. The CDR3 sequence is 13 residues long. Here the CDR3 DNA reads TGTGCCAGCACTCTCGGGCCGAACACTGAAGCTTTCTTT. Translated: CASTLGPNTEAFF.

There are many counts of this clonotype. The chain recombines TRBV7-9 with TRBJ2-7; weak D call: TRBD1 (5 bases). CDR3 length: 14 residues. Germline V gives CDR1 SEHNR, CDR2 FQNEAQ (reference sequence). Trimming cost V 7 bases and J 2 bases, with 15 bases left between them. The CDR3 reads CASTSGQGPYEQYF. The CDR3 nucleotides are TGTGCCAGCACCTCTGGGCAGGGCCCCTACGAGCAGTACTTC.

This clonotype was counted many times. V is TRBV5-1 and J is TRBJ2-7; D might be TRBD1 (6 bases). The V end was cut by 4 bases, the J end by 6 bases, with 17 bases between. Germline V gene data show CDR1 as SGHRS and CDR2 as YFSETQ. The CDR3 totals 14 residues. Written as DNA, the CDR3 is TGCGCCAGCAGCCAACAGGGTCCATATTCCGAGCAGTACTTC. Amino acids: CASSQQGPYSEQYF.

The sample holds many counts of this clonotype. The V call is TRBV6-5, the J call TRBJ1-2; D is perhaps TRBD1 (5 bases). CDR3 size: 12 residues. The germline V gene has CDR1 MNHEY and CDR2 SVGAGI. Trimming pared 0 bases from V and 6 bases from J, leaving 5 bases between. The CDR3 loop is CASSYSGDGYTF. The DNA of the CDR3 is TGTGCCAGCAGTTACTCGGGGGATGGCTACACCTTC.

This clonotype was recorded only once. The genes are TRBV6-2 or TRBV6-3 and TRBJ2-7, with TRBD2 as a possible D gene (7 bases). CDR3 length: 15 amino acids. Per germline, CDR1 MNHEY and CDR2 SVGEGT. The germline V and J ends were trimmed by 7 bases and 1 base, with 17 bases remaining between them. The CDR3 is CASTGEGTLSYEQYF. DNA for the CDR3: TGTGCCAGCACCGGGGAGGGGACACTTTCCTACGAGCAGTACTTC.

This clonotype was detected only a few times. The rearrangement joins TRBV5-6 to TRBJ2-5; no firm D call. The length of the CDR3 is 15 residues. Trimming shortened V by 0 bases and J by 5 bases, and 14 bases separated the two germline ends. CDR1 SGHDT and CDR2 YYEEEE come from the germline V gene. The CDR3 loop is CASSLGAGLRETQYF. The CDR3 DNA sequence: TGTGCCAGCAGCTTGGGTGCAGGATTGAGGGAGACCCAGTACTTC.

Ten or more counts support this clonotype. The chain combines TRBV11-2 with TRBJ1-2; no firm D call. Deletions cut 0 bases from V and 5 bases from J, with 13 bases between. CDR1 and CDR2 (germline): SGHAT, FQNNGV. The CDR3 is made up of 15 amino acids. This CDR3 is CASSLEYGVLYGYTF. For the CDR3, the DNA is TGTGCCAGCAGCTTAGAATATGGGGTTCTATATGGCTACACCTTC. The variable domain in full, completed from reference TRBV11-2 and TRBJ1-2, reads EAGVAQSPRYKIIEKRQSVAFWCNPISGHATLYWYQQILGQGPKLLIQFQNNGVVDDSQLPKDRFSAERLKGVDSTLKIQPAKLEDSAVYLCASSLEYGVLYGYTFGSGTRLTVV.

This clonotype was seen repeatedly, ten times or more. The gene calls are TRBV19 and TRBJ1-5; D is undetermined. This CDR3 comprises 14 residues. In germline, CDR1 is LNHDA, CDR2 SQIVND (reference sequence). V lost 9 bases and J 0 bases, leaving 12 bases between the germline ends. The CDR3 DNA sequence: TGTGCCAGCGGCGGACTGGTTAGCAATCAGCCCCAGCATTTT. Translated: CASGGLVSNQPQHF.

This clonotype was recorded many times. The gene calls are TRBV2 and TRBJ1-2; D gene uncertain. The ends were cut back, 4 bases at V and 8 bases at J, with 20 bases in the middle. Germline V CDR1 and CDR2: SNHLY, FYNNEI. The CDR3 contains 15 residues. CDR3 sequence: CASSAPRGSQGGYTF. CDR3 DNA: TGTGCCAGCAGTGCGCCGAGAGGATCCCAAGGGGGCTACACCTTC.

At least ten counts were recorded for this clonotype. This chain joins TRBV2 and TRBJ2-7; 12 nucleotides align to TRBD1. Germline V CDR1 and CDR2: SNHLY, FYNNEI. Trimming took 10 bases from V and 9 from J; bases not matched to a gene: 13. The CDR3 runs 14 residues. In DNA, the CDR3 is TGTGCCACCTACCGGGACAGGGGGCCTCAGGTGCAGTACTTC. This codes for CATYRDRGPQVQYF.

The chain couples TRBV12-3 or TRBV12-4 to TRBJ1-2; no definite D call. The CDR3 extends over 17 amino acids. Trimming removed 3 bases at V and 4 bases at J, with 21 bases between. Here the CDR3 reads CASSFIGVKGRGYGYTF. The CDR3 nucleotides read TGTGCCAGCAGTTTTATTGGGGTCAAAGGGCGAGGCTATGGCTACACCTTC.

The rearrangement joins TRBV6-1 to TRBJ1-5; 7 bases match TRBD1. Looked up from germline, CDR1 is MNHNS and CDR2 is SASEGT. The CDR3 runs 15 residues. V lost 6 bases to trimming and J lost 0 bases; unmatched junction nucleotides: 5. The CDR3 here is CASRRQGNSNQPQHF. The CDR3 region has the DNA TGTGCCAGCAGGAGACAGGGAAATAGCAATCAGCCCCAGCATTTT.

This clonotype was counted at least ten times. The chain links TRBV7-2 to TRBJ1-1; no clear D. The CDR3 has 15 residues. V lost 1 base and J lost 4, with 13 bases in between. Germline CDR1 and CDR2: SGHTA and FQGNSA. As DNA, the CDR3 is TGTGCCAGCAGCTTAGGTTGGGGAGGAGTCACTGAAGCTTTCTTT. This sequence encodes CASSLGWGGVTEAFF.

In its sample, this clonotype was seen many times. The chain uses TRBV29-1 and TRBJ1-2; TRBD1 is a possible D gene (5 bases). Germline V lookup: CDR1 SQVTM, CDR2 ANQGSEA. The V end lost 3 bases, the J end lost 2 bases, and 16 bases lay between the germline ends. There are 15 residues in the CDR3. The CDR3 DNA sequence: TGCAGCGTTGACCACGACAGACCCGTCAACTATGGCTACACCTTC. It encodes CSVDHDRPVNYGYTF.

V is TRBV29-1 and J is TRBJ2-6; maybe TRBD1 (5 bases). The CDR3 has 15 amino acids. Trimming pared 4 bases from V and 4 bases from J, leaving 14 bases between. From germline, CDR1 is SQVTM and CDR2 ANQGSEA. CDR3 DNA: TGCAGCGTTGGGGGCCCTCCCCCGGGGGCCAACGTCCTGACTTTC. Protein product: CSVGGPPPGANVLTF. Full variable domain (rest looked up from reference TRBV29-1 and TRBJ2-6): SAVISQKPSRDICQRGTSLTIQCQVDSQVTMMFWYRQQPGQSLTLIATANQGSEATYESGFVIDKFPISRPNLTFSTLTVSNMSPEDSSIYLCSVGGPPPGANVLTFGAGSRLTVL.

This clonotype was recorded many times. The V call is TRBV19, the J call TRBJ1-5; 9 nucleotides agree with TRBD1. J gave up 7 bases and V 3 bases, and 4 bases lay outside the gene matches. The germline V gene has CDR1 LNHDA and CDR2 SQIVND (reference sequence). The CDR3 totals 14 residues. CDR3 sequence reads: CASSMGDRAQPQHF. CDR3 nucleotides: TGTGCCAGTAGTATGGGGGACAGGGCACAGCCCCAGCATTTT.

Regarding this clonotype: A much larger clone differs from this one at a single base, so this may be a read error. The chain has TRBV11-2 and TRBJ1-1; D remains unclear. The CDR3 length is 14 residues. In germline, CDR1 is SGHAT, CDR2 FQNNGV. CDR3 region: CARSLGRVISEAFF. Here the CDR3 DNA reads TGTGCCCGCAGCTTAGGACGGGTTATCTCTGAAGCTTTCTTT.